These T cell receptor beta chains were read from a single sample in a study of T cells in Graves' hyperthyroidism and ophthalmopathy. Each CDR3 protein is one row after TCRdb ran MiXCR on the multiplex PCR reads. Found here are about 640,000 distinct CDR3 sequences, more than 20% of them singletons; the top ten hold under 35%. The sequenced material came from blood. The origin of the receptors is a man aged 25 to 45 with Graves' ophthalmopathy. Both conserved end residues are part of each CDR3. The D gene is left open where the match is weak. The size field is filled for only some rows; it gives once, few, many or a size class.

>many|TRBD2|TRBV20-1|TRBJ2-1
TGCAGTGCTTATGAGGGAGGGCCGGGCTCCTACAATGAGCAGTTCTTC
CSAYEGGPGSYNEQFF
>few|TRBD2|TRBV7-9|TRBJ2-3
TGTGCCAGCAGCTCCGGGACTAGCGGGAGGGGGGATACGCAGTATTTT
CASSSGTSGRGDTQYF
>many|TRBD1|TRBV3-1|TRBJ2-7
TGTGCCAGCAGCCACGTGGGACAGAACTCCTACGAGCAGTACTTC
CASSHVGQNSYEQYF
>few|TRBD2|TRBV5-1|TRBJ2-5
TGCGCCAGCAGCCCCTCAACCTCACTAGCGGGCCACCAAGAGACCCAGTACTTC
CASSPSTSLAGHQETQYF
>-|-|TRBV6-1|TRBJ2-3
TGTGCCACCCGGACGAAAACCACAGATACGCAGTATTTT
CATRTKTTDTQYF
>-|-|TRBV6-6|TRBJ1-4
TGTGCCAGCAGTTACTCGGATGCAACTAATGAAAAACTGTTTTTT
CASSYSDATNEKLFF
>-|-|TRBV11-2|TRBJ1-6
TGTGCCAGCAGCTTTGAAATCGCTGGGGTCAATTCACCCCTCCACTTT
CASSFEIAGVNSPLHF
>few|-|TRBV9|TRBJ2-7
TGTGCCAGCAGCGTAGCCGAGGCTTACGAGCAGTACTTC
CASSVAEAYEQYF
>-|TRBD2|TRBV20-1|TRBJ2-3
TGCAGTGCTTCACCTCTAGCGGGAGGGGGAGGAGATACGCAGTATTTT
CSASPLAGGGGDTQYF
>few|-|TRBV9|TRBJ2-7
TGTGCCAGCAGCCCACACGAGGGGACCTACGAGCAGTACTTC
CASSPHEGTYEQYF
>many|-|TRBV11-2|TRBJ2-7
TGTGCCAGCAGCCGAATCAGGGGCACCTACGAGCAGTACTTC
CASSRIRGTYEQYF
>many|-|TRBV30|TRBJ1-1
TGTGCCGCCGGACAGTTGAACACTGAAGCTTTCTTT
CAAGQLNTEAFF
>-|-|TRBV7-3|TRBJ2-7
TGTGCCAGCAGCCCTACCCCCATGAACGAGCAGTACTTC
CASSPTPMNEQYF
>few|-|TRBV5-6|TRBJ1-1
TGTGCCAGCAGCTCCCTTACAGGGCCGTTGAACACTGAAGCTTTCTTT
CASSSLTGPLNTEAFF
>-|TRBD2|TRBV28|TRBJ2-1
TGTGCCAGCGGACTAGCGGGAGATTATGAGCAGTTCTTC
CASGLAGDYEQFF
>few|TRBD2|TRBV20-1|TRBJ2-1
TGCAGTGCTCTCACCGGGACGGGAGGGGGTAATGAGCAGTTCTTC
CSALTGTGGGNEQFF
>few|TRBD1|TRBV28|TRBJ2-2
TGTGCCAGCACCGCAGGGGGCCTGAACACCGGGGAGCTGTTTTTT
CASTAGGLNTGELFF
>many|-|TRBV28|TRBJ1-6
TGTGCCAGCAGTTTAAGGTCGGGCTATTCACCCCTCCACTTT
CASSLRSGYSPLHF
>-|TRBD2|TRBV9|TRBJ2-7
TGTGCCAGCAGCGTAGTAACTAGCGGTTCCTACGAGCAGTACTTC
CASSVVTSGSYEQYF
>-|TRBD2|TRBV19|TRBJ2-7
TGTGCCAGTAATCTCCGCGCGGGAGGGACCTACGAGCAGTACTTC
CASNLRAGGTYEQYF
>-|-|TRBV7-9|TRBJ1-4
TGTGCCAGCAGCTCGAACAAAAGAGAAAAACTGTTTTTT
CASSSNKREKLFF
>many|TRBD2|TRBV7-9|TRBJ2-7
TGTGCCAGCAGCCGACCGGGACTAGCGGGGACCTACGAGCAGTACTTC
CASSRPGLAGTYEQYF
>few|-|TRBV6-1|TRBJ2-4
TGTGCCAGCAGTGAAAAAGTGGAAGACATTCAGTACTTC
CASSEKVEDIQYF
>-|-|TRBV12-3/TRBV12-4|TRBJ1-2
TGTGCCAGCAGTTTTGTACAGAACTATGGCTACACCTTC
CASSFVQNYGYTF
>-|-|TRBV5-1|TRBJ2-5
TGCGCCAGCAGCTTGAGAGGGGCGTCGGGGGAGACCCAGTACTTC
CASSLRGASGETQYF
>many|-|TRBV7-3|TRBJ2-1
TGTGCCAGCAGCTTACGGAGCAGCACCAATGAGCAGTTCTTC
CASSLRSSTNEQFF
>-|-|TRBV6-1|TRBJ2-7
TGTGCCAGCAGGGCTACCAAGTTCCAGTTCTACGAGCAGTACTTC
CASRATKFQFYEQYF
>few|-|TRBV20-1|TRBJ2-7
TGCAGTGGTGAGGGTCTTGTTTCCTACGAGCAGTACTTC
CSGEGLVSYEQYF
>-|-|TRBV7-9|TRBJ2-5
TGTGCCAGCACCACCGTAGGCCTAGAGACCCAGTACTTC
CASTTVGLETQYF
>-|TRBD1|TRBV29-1|TRBJ2-5
TGCAGCGTTGAAAGGGACAGGGGGCGCCAGGGGGGAGCAGAGACCCAGTACTTC
CSVERDRGRQGGAETQYF
>-|-|TRBV29-1|TRBJ2-7
TGCAGCGCTGGGACTCGATCGGTGTACGAGCAGTACTTC
CSAGTRSVYEQYF
>-|-|TRBV27|TRBJ2-7
TGTGCCAGCAGTTTATCTCAGGGCAGCTCCTACGAGCAGTACTTC
CASSLSQGSSYEQYF
>few|-|TRBV30|TRBJ2-7
TGTGCCTGGGTCCCGGGACGGGGAAAACATGTGTACGAGCAGTACTTC
CAWVPGRGKHVYEQYF
>-|-|TRBV19|TRBJ2-7
TGTGCCAGTAGTATAGGGTCACGGAATTACGAGCAGTACTTC
CASSIGSRNYEQYF
>-|-|TRBV7-9|TRBJ2-7
TGTGCCAGCAGAGGGGAGGAGCAGTACTTC
CASRGEEQYF
>many|-|TRBV7-8|TRBJ1-1
TGTGCCAGCAGCTCCTTTTCTCGGGGGAGGGAAGGCACTGAAGCTTTCTTT
CASSSFSRGREGTEAFF
>few|TRBD2|TRBV24-1|TRBJ2-5
TGTGCCACCAGTGATTTGGGACTAGCGGCTCAAGAGACCCAGTACTTC
CATSDLGLAAQETQYF
>-|TRBD1|TRBV7-9|TRBJ2-2
TGTGCCAGCAGCTTACCAAGACAGGGACCCACCGGGGAGCTGTTTTTT
CASSLPRQGPTGELFF
>few|TRBD1|TRBV4-1|TRBJ2-7
TGCGCCAGCAGCCCCCGATTAGGGGGCAAGTACGAGCAGTACTTC
CASSPRLGGKYEQYF
>-|-|TRBV28|TRBJ1-4
TGTGCCAGCAGTCTACCGGGACACACTAATGAAAAACTGTTTTTT
CASSLPGHTNEKLFF
>-|TRBD2|TRBV28|TRBJ2-1
TGTGCCAGCAGTTTGGGACTAGCGGGAACAAATGAGCAGTTCTTC
CASSLGLAGTNEQFF